This TCR beta chain came from a study of CXCR3-negative and CXCR3-positive naive CD8 T cells. Study conclusions and caveats: After cryopreservation, CXCR3 expression dropped partially; most assays used fresh PBMCs.

The CDR3 extends over 15 amino acids. Germline V gives CDR1 MNHEY, CDR2 SVGEGT. Libraries of TRB cDNA were made by 5' RACE and carried UMIs. Reanalyzing the 5' RACE reads, TCRdb keeps one entry per CDR3 protein, without DNA. This table holds tens of thousands of distinct CDR3 sequences. Points on this clonotype: Its matching antigen is unknown.

Sequences were obtained from memory CD8+ T cells from blood. The chain joins TRBV6-2 or TRBV6-3 to TRBJ2-5; there is no DNA to check the TCRdb D call of TRBD1. This TCR was recovered from a human donor in good health. Some clones in this sample may be carry-over from other donors' samples. The CDR3 here is CASGMTGGDRETQYF.